The 3 T cell receptor beta chains in this list originate from one sample, sequenced in a study of a mutant IDH1 vaccine in newly diagnosed glioma. Time point here: week 35, safety follow-up. Alongside topical imiquimod, each dose of vaccine comprised 300 ug of mutant IDH1 20-mer peptide. TCRdb's table, derived via immunoSEQ multiplex PCR, lists solely in-frame clones and lacks some. The table shows roughly 38,000 clones, with around 89% occurring only once. Which antigens these TCRs recognize remains unknown. This sample comprised PBMCs, obtained from a glioma patient whose treatment included an IDH1 peptide vaccine. Every receptor here comes from a middle-aged man with glioma.

V usage is TRBV4-3 and J usage is TRBJ2-1; perhaps TRBD1 as D (5 bases). This CDR3 region has 16 residues. Germline V lookup: CDR1 LGHNA, CDR2 YSLEER. The V and J ends lost 4 bases and 0 bases respectively, with 13 bases between them. CDR3 sequence reads: CASSRRPDSSYNEQFF. In DNA form, the CDR3 reads TGCGCCAGCAGCCGCCGTCCCGACAGCTCCTACAATGAGCAGTTCTTC.

V and J are TRBV5-1 and TRBJ2-5, with TRBD1 matching 9 bases. The germline V gene encodes CDR1 SGHRS and CDR2 YFSETQ. The CDR3 sequence is 15 residues long. The V gene end was trimmed by 1 base and the J gene end by 3 bases; junction bases not matched to a gene: 4. The DNA of the CDR3 is TGCGCCAGCAGCTTGAGGGACAGGGCTAAAGAGACCCAGTACTTC. Translated: CASSLRDRAKETQYF.

The J gene is TRBJ1-2, the V gene TRBV10-3, with no clear D. Trimming removed 2 bases at V and 12 bases at J, with 16 bases between. Germline V gene lookup returns CDR1 ENHRY and CDR2 SYGVKD. The length of the CDR3 is 13 residues. The CDR3 nucleotides are TGTGCCATCAGTGAGCGGCTTTTGTCCATACACACCTTC. It yields the protein CAISERLLSIHTF.